This note documents a single TCR beta chain sequence. These data belong to a study of blood T cell repertoires in COVID-19. Background on the study: Both acute and convalescent COVID-19 samples were obtained from the United States, Italy and Spain.

In the original analysis: It was from reference gene primer amplification that nucleated cell counts were estimated. Libraries were prepared by immunoSEQ multiplex PCR; TCRdb keeps only in-frame clonotypes and omits some of them. That table supplies the V and J calls and clone size; D and trimming were determined from the DNA. The repertoire holds about 280,000 clones, with 88% as singletons. The CDR3 contains 12 residues. V gave up 4 bases and J gave up 6 bases, with 8 bases separating them. The V gene's germline CDR1 is SEHNR and CDR2 FQNEAQ (reference sequence). This clonotype was sampled from a young man with active or convalescent COVID-19. Material: peripheral blood. V usage is TRBV7-9 and J usage is TRBJ2-3, with D hard to call. The CDR3 here is CASSSSRDTQYF. The CDR3, as DNA: TGTGCCAGCAGCTCCTCACGGGATACGCAGTATTTT.